These T cell receptor beta chains were read from a single sample in a study of blood T cell repertoires in COVID-19. Libraries were prepared by immunoSEQ multiplex PCR; TCRdb keeps only in-frame clonotypes and omits some of them. The sample carries almost 300,000 clones, 89% recorded once. The specimen was peripheral blood. Receptors originate from a woman aged 25-40 years with COVID-19, enrolled during active disease. Both conserved end residues are trimmed from each CDR3. Each record gives: CDR3 length, V gene, CDR3 protein.

>13|TRBV28
ASSPLAGGTETQY
>13|TRBV27
ASSLGTASLYGYT
>10|TRBV3-1/TRBV3-2
ASSRTASEQY
>13|TRBV2
ASSERQGGINGYT
>13|TRBV5-1
ASSPSAGELDTIY
>15|TRBV7-6
ASSQRVRGRGTDTQY
>16|TRBV4-1
ASSQKNHVRDGPGELF
>12|TRBV5-1
ASSVNLRGYEQY
>11|TRBV14
ASSQAIQGEQF
>12|TRBV4-2
ASSQDLQGYGYT